These 5 T cell receptor beta chains were all obtained from the same sample, sequenced in a study of Ad26.COV2.S vaccination and SARS-CoV-2 variants. The treatment: 15 to 20 received Ad26.COV2.S at low or high dose, single or two shots; roughly five received placebo; per-sample allocation not given. Following the first vaccine or placebo injection, samples were taken on day 63. Method: immunoSEQ multiplex PCR; TCRdb's copy keeps in-frame clones and lacks some. The data show about half a million clones, 80% to 90% seen once. The sample here was peripheral blood, taken in a trial of Ad26.COV2.S vaccine versus placebo. The origin of the receptors is a person aged 18-65 years who received the Ad26.COV2.S COVID-19 vaccine or a placebo.

This clone showed up just once. The CDR3 protein is CASSYHGGLGTEAFF. The CDR3 nucleotides read TGTGCCAGCAGTTACCACGGGGGGTTGGGCACTGAAGCTTTCTTT. The V gene is TRBV6-5, the J gene TRBJ1-1; tentative D call: TRBD1 (5 bases). The V end was cut by 2 bases, the J end by 4 bases, with 14 bases between. This CDR3 has 15 residues. Germline V CDR1 and CDR2: MNHEY, SVGAGI.

The gene calls are TRBV5-1 and TRBJ2-1; 11 positions match TRBD2. CDR1 is SGHRS, CDR2 YFSETQ, per germline. The CDR3 has 16 amino acids. The trim removed 1 base at V and 7 bases at J, leaving 7 bases unmatched. For the CDR3, the DNA is TGCGCCAGCAGCTTGATCCCTAGCGGGGGGTTTAATGAGCAGTTCTTC. Protein: CASSLIPSGGFNEQFF.

The chain links TRBV19 to TRBJ2-3; D is perhaps TRBD1 (5 bases). From germline, CDR1 is LNHDA and CDR2 SQIVND (reference sequence). With 8 bases removed from V and 2 bases from J, the gap between germline ends came to 14 bases. CDR3 length equals 14 residues. The CDR3 nucleotides are TGTGCCAGTGTTCCGCAGGGATCCACAGATACGCAGTATTTT. It codes for CASVPQGSTDTQYF. Using reference TRBV19 and TRBJ2-3 for the parts outside the CDR3, the full variable domain is DGGITQSPKYLFRKEGQNVTLSCEQNLNHDAMYWYRQDPGQGLRLIYYSQIVNDFQKGDIAEGYSVSREKKESFPLTVTSAQKNPTAFYLCASVPQGSTDTQYFGPGTRLTVL.

This clone appeared a single time. This chain joins TRBV7-3 and TRBJ1-2, with D tentatively TRBD1 (6 bases). The CDR3 contains 15 residues. Germline CDR1 SGHTA, CDR2 FQGTGA. Trimming took 10 bases from V and 6 from J, leaving 24 bases between them. CDR3 region: CANAARQEQWNGYTF. The CDR3 region has the DNA TGTGCCAACGCCGCCCGACAGGAACAATGGAATGGCTACACCTTC. Complete variable domain (other parts from reference TRBV7-3 and TRBJ1-2): GAGVSQTPSNKVTEKGKYVELRCDPISGHTALYWYRQSLGQGPEFLIYFQGTGAADDSGLPNDRFFAVRPEGSVSTLKIQRTERGDSAVYLCANAARQEQWNGYTFGSGTRLTVV.

The chain joins TRBV27 to TRBJ2-5; 7 bases are shared with TRBD1. CDR1 MNHEY and CDR2 SMNVEV come from the germline V gene (reference sequence). V was pared by 3 bases and J by 7 bases, with 8 bases of the junction left unmatched. The CDR3 runs to 14 residues. CDR3 sequence reads: CASSFNRDSGTQYF. DNA for the CDR3: TGTGCCAGCAGTTTTAACCGGGACAGCGGGACCCAGTACTTC.